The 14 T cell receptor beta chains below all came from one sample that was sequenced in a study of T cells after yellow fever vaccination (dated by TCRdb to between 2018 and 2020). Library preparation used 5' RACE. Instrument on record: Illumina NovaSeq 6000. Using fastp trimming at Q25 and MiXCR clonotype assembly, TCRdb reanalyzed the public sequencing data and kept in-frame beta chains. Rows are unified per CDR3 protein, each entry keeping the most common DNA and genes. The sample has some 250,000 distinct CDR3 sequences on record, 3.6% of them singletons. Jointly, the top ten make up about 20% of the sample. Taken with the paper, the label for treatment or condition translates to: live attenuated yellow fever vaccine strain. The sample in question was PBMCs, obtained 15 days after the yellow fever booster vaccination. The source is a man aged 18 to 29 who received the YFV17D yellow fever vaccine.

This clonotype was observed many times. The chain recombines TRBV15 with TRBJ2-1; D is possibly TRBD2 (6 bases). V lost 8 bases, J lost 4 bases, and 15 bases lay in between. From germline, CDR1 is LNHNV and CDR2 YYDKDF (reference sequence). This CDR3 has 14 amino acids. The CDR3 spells CATVLWGRYNEQFF. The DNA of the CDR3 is TGTGCCACCGTCCTCTGGGGGAGGTACAATGAGCAGTTCTTC. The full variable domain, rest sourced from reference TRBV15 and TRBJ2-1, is DAMVIQNPRYQVTQFGKPVTLSCSQTLNHNVMYWYQQKSSQAPKLLFHYYDKDFNNEADTPDNFQSRRPNTSFCFLDIRSPGLGDTAMYLCATVLWGRYNEQFFGPGTRLTVL.

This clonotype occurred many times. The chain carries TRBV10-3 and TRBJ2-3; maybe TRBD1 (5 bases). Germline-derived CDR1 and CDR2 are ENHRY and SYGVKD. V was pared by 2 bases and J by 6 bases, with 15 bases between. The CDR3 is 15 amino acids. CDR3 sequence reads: CAISEGAPVSDTQYF. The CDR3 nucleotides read TGTGCCATCAGTGAGGGGGCGCCGGTATCCGATACGCAGTATTTT.

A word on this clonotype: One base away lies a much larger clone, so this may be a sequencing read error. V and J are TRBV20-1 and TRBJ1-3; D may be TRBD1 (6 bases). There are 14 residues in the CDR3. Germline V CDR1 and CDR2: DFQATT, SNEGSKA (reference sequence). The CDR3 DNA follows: TGCAGTGCTAGTTACAGGGAAGCCGGAAACAACATATATTTT. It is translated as CSASYREAGNNIYF.

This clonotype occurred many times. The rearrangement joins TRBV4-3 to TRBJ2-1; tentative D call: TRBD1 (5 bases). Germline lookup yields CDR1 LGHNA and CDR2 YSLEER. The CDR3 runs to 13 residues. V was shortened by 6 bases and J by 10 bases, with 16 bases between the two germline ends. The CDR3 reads CASSTQGLGEQFF. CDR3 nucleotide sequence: TGCGCCAGCAGTACTCAGGGTCTGGGGGAGCAGTTCTTC.

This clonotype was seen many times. The CDR3 here is CASSLGGGTLGEQYV. The CDR3 region has the DNA TGTGCCAGCAGCCTCGGCGGGGGGACACTTGGCGAGCAGTACGTC. The V gene is TRBV6-5, the J gene TRBJ2-7; 8 bases are a match to TRBD2. CDR1 is MNHEY, CDR2 SVGAGI, per germline. The CDR3 runs to 15 residues. V gave up 6 bases and J gave up 6 bases; unmatched junction bases: 13.

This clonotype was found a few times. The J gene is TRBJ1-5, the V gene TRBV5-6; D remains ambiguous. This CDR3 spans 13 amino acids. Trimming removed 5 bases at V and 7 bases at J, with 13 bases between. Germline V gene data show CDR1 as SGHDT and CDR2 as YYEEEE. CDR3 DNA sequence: TGTGCCAGCAGTCGGGATCCGGGGCAGCCCCAGCATTTT. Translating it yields CASSRDPGQPQHF.

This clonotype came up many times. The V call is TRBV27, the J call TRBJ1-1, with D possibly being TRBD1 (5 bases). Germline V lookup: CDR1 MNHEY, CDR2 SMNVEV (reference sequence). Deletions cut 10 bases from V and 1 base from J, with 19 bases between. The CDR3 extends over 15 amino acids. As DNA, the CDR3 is TGTGCCACTCGGGGTAGCGGTGGGGGGAACACTGAAGCTTTCTTT. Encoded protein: CATRGSGGGNTEAFF.

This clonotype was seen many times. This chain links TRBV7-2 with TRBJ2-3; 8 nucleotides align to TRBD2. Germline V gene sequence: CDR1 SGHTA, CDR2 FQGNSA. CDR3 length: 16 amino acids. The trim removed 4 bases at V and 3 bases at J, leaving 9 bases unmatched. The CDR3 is CASSSRGSGVTDTQYF. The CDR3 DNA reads TGTGCCAGCAGCTCCCGTGGTAGCGGGGTTACAGATACGCAGTATTTT.

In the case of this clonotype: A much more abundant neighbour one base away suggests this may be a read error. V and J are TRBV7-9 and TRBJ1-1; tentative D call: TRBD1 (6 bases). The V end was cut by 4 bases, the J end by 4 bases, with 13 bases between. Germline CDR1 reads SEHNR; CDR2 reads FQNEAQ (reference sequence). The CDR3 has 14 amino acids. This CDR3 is CASSSVQGSTEAFF. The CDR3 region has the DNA TGTGCCAGCAGCTCGGTACAGGGCTCCACTGAAGCTTTCTTT.

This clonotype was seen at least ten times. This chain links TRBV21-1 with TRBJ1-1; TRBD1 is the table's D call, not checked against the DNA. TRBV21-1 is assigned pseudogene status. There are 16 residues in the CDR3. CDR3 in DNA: TGTGCCAGCAGCAAAGCTGACCGCTCCCCGAGGGGTGAAGCTTTCTTT. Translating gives CASSKADRSPRGEAFF.

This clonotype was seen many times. CDR3 bases: TGCAGTGCTAGAGATCCCCGTCAGGGGATAAACACCATATATTTT. It is translated as CSARDPRQGINTIYF. This chain uses TRBV20-1 with TRBJ1-3; D perhaps matches TRBD1 (6 bases). Trimming cost V 0 bases and J 6 bases, with 15 bases left between them. Per the germline V gene, CDR1 is DFQATT and CDR2 is SNEGSKA (reference sequence). The CDR3 has 15 amino acids.

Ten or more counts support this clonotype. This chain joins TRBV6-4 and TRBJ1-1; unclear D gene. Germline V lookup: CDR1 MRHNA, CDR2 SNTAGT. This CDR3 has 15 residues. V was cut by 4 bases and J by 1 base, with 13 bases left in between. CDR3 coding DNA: TGTGCCAGCAGTGGCCTACGACACAAGAACACTGAAGCTTTCTTT. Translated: CASSGLRHKNTEAFF.

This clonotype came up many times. CDR3 region: CASSFSGGAGETQYF. Here the CDR3 DNA reads TGTGCCAGCAGCTTCAGCGGGGGGGCGGGAGAGACCCAGTACTTC. The rearrangement links TRBV11-2 to TRBJ2-5; 10 nucleotides match TRBD2. In germline, CDR1 is SGHAT, CDR2 FQNNGV. The CDR3 is 15 residues long. The junction had 5 bases not matched to a gene; V was cut back by 3 bases and J by 4 bases.

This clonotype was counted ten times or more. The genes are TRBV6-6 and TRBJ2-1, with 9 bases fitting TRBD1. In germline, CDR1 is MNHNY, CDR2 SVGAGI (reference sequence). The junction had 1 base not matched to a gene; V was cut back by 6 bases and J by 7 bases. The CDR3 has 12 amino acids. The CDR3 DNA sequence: TGTGCCAGCAGAGGACAGGGGAATGAGCAGTTCTTC. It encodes CASRGQGNEQFF.